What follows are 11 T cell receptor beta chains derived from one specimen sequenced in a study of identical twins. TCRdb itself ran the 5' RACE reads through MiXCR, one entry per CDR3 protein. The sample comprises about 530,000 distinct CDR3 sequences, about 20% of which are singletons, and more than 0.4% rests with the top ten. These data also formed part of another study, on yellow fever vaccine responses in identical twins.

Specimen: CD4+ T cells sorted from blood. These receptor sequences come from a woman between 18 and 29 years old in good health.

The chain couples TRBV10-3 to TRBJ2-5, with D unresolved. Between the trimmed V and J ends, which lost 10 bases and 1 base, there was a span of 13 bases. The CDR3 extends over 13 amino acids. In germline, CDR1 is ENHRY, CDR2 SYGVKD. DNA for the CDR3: TGTGCCACGACCGTGAACTTCCAAGAGACCCAGTACTTC. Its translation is CATTVNFQETQYF.

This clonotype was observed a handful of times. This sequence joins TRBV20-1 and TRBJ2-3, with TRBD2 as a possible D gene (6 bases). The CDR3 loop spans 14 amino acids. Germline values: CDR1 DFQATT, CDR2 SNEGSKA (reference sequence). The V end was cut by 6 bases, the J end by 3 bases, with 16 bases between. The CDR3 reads CSARHGSRTDTQYF. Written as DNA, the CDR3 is TGCAGTGCAAGACACGGGAGCAGGACAGATACGCAGTATTTT.

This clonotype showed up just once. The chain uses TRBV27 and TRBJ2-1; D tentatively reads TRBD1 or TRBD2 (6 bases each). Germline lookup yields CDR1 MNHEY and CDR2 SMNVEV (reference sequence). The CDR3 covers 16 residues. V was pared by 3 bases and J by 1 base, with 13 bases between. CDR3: CASSLRGAGSYNEQFF. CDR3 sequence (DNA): TGTGCCAGCAGTTTGAGGGGGGCAGGGTCCTACAATGAGCAGTTCTTC.

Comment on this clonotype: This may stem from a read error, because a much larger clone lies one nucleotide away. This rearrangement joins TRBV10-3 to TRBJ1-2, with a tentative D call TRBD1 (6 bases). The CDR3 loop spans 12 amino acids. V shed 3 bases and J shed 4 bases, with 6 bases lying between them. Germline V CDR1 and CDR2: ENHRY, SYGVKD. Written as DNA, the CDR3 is TGTGCCATCAGTGAAGGGGGCTATGGCTACACCTTC. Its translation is CAISEGGYGYTF.

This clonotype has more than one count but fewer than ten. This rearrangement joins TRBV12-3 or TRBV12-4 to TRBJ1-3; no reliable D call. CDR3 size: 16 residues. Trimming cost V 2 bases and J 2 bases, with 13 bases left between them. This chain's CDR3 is CASSLIKRNPGNTIYF. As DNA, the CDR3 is TGTGCCAGCAGTTTAATTAAGAGGAACCCTGGAAACACCATATATTTT.

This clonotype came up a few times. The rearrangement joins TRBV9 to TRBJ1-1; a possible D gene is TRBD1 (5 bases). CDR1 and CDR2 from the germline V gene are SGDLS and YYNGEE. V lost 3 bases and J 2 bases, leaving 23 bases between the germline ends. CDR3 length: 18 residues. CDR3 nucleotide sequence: TGTGCCAGCAGCGAGGGGCCACCGAACCAGGGAGTCAACACTGAAGCTTTCTTT. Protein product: CASSEGPPNQGVNTEAFF.

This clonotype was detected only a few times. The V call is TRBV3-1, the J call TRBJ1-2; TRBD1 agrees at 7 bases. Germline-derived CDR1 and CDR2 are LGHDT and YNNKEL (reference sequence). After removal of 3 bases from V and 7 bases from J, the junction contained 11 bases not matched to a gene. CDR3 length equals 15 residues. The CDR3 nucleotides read TGTGCCAGCAGCCAGTCTGCCAGGGGGTTAAGTGGCTACACCTTC. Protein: CASSQSARGLSGYTF.

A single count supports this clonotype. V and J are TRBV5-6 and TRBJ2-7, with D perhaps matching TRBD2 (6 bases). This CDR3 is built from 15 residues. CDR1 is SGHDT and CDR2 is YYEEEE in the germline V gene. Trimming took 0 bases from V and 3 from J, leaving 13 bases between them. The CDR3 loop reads CASSLGPGVIYEQYF. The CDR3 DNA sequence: TGTGCCAGCAGCTTGGGTCCGGGGGTGATCTACGAGCAGTACTTC. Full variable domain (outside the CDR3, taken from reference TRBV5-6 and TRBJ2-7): DAGVTQSPTHLIKTRGQQVTLRCSPKSGHDTVSWYQQALGQGPQFIFQYYEEEERQRGNFPDRFSGHQFPNYSSELNVNALLLGDSALYLCASSLGPGVIYEQYFGPGTRLTVT.

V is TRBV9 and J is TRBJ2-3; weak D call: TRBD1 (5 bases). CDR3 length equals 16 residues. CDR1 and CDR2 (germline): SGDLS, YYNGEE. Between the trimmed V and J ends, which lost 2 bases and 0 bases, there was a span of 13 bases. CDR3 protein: CASSVLRQTSTDTQYF. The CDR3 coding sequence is TGTGCCAGCAGCGTCTTAAGACAGACTAGCACAGATACGCAGTATTTT.

CDR3 bases: TGTGCCAGTAGTATAGTGGGAAATCAGCCCCAGCATTTT. This gives the protein CASSIVGNQPQHF. The chain has TRBV19 and TRBJ1-5; no firm D call. Trimming stripped 1 base from V and 4 bases from J, with 5 bases between. The length of the CDR3 is 13 residues. CDR1 is LNHDA and CDR2 is SQIVND in the germline V gene (reference sequence).

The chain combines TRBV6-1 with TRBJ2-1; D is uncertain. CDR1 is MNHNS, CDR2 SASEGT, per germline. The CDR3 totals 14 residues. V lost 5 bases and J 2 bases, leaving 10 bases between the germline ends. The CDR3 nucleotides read TGTGCCAGCAGTAGGACGAGAGCCTACAATGAGCAGTTCTTC. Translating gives CASSRTRAYNEQFF.